This T cell receptor (beta chain) was obtained from a study of shared clonotypes between healthy human individuals. Remarks on this clone: Mismatch with germline at one junction end may stem from a read error.

Data came from immunoSEQ multiplex PCR; TCRdb stores just in-frame clones and leaves some out. The table lists 2 million to 2.5 million clones, 85% to 95% of them singletons. The CDR3 contains 9 residues. Per the germline V gene, CDR1 is MDHEN and CDR2 is SYDVKM. Source material: naive CD4+ T cells from PBMCs. Subset meaning: CD45RA+ positively selected. The clonotype originates from a man between 18 and 29 years old in good health. Some clones in this sample may be carry-over from other donors' samples. The rearrangement joins TRBV28 to TRBJ1-4; D not resolved. The CDR3 sequence is CASGYPEVF. The CDR3 nucleotides are TGTGCCAGCGGCTACCCCGAGGTTTTT.